Below are 20 T cell receptor beta chains sequenced from a single sample in a study of cytomegalovirus exposure and HLA in healthy donors. Both 60 Vbeta primers and 13 Jbeta primers went into the PCR. Sequencing used immunoSEQ multiplex PCR; TCRdb keeps in-frame clones, though not all of them. The data show 95,000 to 100,000 clones, roughly 85% seen once. Sample: PBMCs. The receptors derive from a young man in good health and CMV-seronegative.

This rearrangement joins TRBV29-1 to TRBJ2-5; D may be TRBD2 (6 bases). The germline CDR1 and CDR2 sequences are SQVTM and ANQGSEA. The CDR3 extends over 14 amino acids. V gave up 5 bases and J gave up 2 bases, with 15 bases separating them. Here the CDR3 DNA reads TGCAGCGTTCCGCGGGGTAGGACGCAAGAGACCCAGTACTTC. This encodes CSVPRGRTQETQYF.

V usage is TRBV4-1 and J usage is TRBJ2-1, with D maybe TRBD2 (5 bases). With 0 bases removed from V and 10 bases from J, the gap between germline ends came to 10 bases. Germline V gene data show CDR1 as MGHRA and CDR2 as YSYEKL. This CDR3 is built from 13 residues. In DNA form, the CDR3 reads TGCGCCAGCAGCCAAGATCGCCTAGCCGAGCAGTTCTTC. Its protein product is CASSQDRLAEQFF.

The chain employs TRBV27 and TRBJ1-4; maybe TRBD1 (5 bases). The germline V and J ends were trimmed by 5 bases and 8 bases, with 18 bases remaining between them. Germline V gives CDR1 MNHEY, CDR2 SMNVEV (reference sequence). The CDR3 is made up of 15 amino acids. This CDR3 is CASSPLRGGGEKLFF. For the CDR3, the DNA is TGTGCCAGCAGTCCCCTTCGGGGCGGGGGGGAAAAACTGTTTTTT.

The genes are TRBV7-9 and TRBJ1-5, with D hard to call. Germline values: CDR1 SEHNR, CDR2 FQNEAQ (reference sequence). The CDR3 runs to 13 residues. Trimming removed 3 bases at V and 7 bases at J, with 10 bases between. CDR3 coding DNA: TGTGCCAGCAGCTTTGTTGCAGGCCAGCCCCAGCATTTT. This codes for CASSFVAGQPQHF.

This chain links TRBV9 with TRBJ1-1; D is perhaps TRBD1 (5 bases). There are 13 residues in the CDR3. Germline loops: CDR1 SGDLS, CDR2 YYNGEE. V was pared by 4 bases and J by 1 base, with 8 bases between. The CDR3 is CASSPGGNTEAFF. Here the CDR3 DNA reads TGTGCCAGCAGCCCCGGGGGGAACACTGAAGCTTTCTTT.

This rearrangement joins TRBV29-1 to TRBJ1-1; 7 bases fit TRBD1. There are 13 residues in the CDR3. V was clipped by 6 bases and J by 6 bases; unmatched bases: 10. Germline loops: CDR1 SQVTM, CDR2 ANQGSEA. CDR3 loop: CSVTDRVAAEAFF. The CDR3 DNA reads TGCAGCGTGACCGACAGGGTGGCGGCTGAAGCTTTCTTT.

The V call is TRBV9, the J call TRBJ2-1; TRBD2 aligns across 7 bases. After removal of 0 bases from V and 6 bases from J, the junction contained 0 bases not matched to a gene. The germline CDR1 and CDR2 sequences are SGDLS and YYNGEE. The CDR3 spans 13 residues. Here the CDR3 reads CASSVGTSNEQFF. The CDR3 coding sequence is TGTGCCAGCAGCGTAGGGACTAGCAATGAGCAGTTCTTC.

V and J are TRBV2 and TRBJ2-7, with D tentatively TRBD2 (6 bases). Trimming removed 8 bases from V and 5 bases from J, with 25 bases in between. The CDR3 has 16 residues. Germline-derived CDR1 and CDR2 are SNHLY and FYNNEI. The CDR3, as DNA: TGTGCCAGCCATGTCGGCGGAGGGCAGGGTAGGGACGAGCAGTACTTC. This gives the protein CASHVGGGQGRDEQYF.

The gene calls are TRBV18 and TRBJ2-5; weak D call: TRBD1 (6 bases). CDR3 length: 17 residues. CDR1 is KGHSH, CDR2 LQKENI, per germline. V was trimmed by 2 bases and J by 4 bases, leaving 20 bases between them. DNA of the CDR3: TGTGCCAGCTCACCAATTGGCGGTCTACAAGGGGGAGAGACCCAGTACTTC. It yields the protein CASSPIGGLQGGETQYF.

J is TRBJ2-5 and V is TRBV7-8; a weak D match, TRBD2 (6 bases). The germline gives CDR1 SGHVS, CDR2 FQNEAQ. V lost 5 bases and J 5 bases, leaving 24 bases between the germline ends. CDR3 length equals 17 residues. The CDR3 loop is CASSPARRGVKRETQYF. Here the CDR3 DNA reads TGTGCCAGCAGCCCCGCGAGGCGCGGGGTTAAGCGGGAGACCCAGTACTTC.

The V gene is TRBV4-1, the J gene TRBJ1-4, with a weak D call TRBD1 (5 bases). This CDR3 region has 14 residues. V was shortened by 4 bases and J by 13 bases, with 19 bases between the two germline ends. In germline, CDR1 is MGHRA, CDR2 YSYEKL. The DNA for the CDR3 is TGCGCCAGCAGCCCCCAGGGCTCGGATTTTTTACTGTTTTTT. Translating gives CASSPQGSDFLLFF.

V is TRBV18 and J is TRBJ2-3; 9 bases map to TRBD1. This CDR3 is built from 14 residues. CDR1 KGHSH and CDR2 LQKENI come from the germline V gene. The ends lost 5 bases at V and 2 bases at J; junction bases unmatched: 2. The CDR3 spells CASSRQGVTDTQYF. CDR3 coding DNA: TGTGCCAGCTCAAGACAGGGGGTCACAGATACGCAGTATTTT.

The rearrangement joins TRBV10-1 to TRBJ2-1, with D possibly matching TRBD2 (6 bases). The germline V gene encodes CDR1 WNHNN and CDR2 SYGVQD (reference sequence). Deletions cut 4 bases from V and 10 bases from J, with 11 bases between. This CDR3 spans 12 amino acids. CDR3 bases: TGCGCCAGCAGTGGGTTAGCGGACGAGCAGTTCTTC. Its protein product is CASSGLADEQFF.

V and J are TRBV30 and TRBJ1-5; maybe TRBD1 (5 bases). Germline V gene lookup returns CDR1 GTSNPN and CDR2 SVGIG (reference sequence). The CDR3 is 16 residues long. V lost 0 bases, J lost 2 bases, and 14 bases lay in between. The CDR3 reads CAWSVLGRAGNQPQHF. The CDR3 DNA sequence: TGTGCCTGGAGTGTACTTGGCAGGGCCGGCAATCAGCCCCAGCATTTT.

The chain uses TRBV7-9 and TRBJ2-3; TRBD1 is a possible D gene (6 bases). Trimming took off 4 bases at V and 7 bases at J, with 15 bases between the two ends. Germline assignment: CDR1 SEHNR and CDR2 FQNEAQ (reference sequence). This CDR3 is 14 amino acids long. CDR3 in DNA: TGTGCCAGCAGCTATCGGGCAGGGGTCTATACGCAGTATTTT. Amino acid sequence: CASSYRAGVYTQYF.

This chain joins TRBV19 and TRBJ2-7; 9 positions agree with TRBD2. Losses at the gene ends were 10 bases for V and 9 bases for J; bases not matched to a gene: 19. The CDR3 length is 15 residues. Germline CDR1 reads LNHDA; CDR2 reads SQIVND (reference sequence). The DNA for the CDR3 is TGTGCCACCACGCCTAGCGGGATTATTCAAACCGGGCAGTACTTC. Translating gives CATTPSGIIQTGQYF.

The chain joins TRBV4-1 to TRBJ1-2, with D perhaps matching TRBD1 (5 bases). This CDR3 has 14 residues. Trimming left V 2 bases short and J 4 bases short, with 11 bases between. Germline V gene sequence: CDR1 MGHRA, CDR2 YSYEKL. The CDR3 loop is CASSQNQGPYGYTF. CDR3 DNA sequence: TGCGCCAGCAGCCAAAATCAGGGCCCCTATGGCTACACCTTC.

The CDR3 DNA sequence: TGTGCCAGCAGCTTAACTAAACAAGAGACCCAGTACTTC. Amino acid sequence: CASSLTKQETQYF. This chain connects TRBV7-3 to TRBJ2-5; D is undetermined. V lost 0 bases, J lost 2 bases, and 4 bases lay in between. This CDR3 is built from 13 residues. CDR1 is SGHTA, CDR2 FQGTGA, per germline.

The V and J genes are TRBV28 and TRBJ2-5, with TRBD1 matching over 7 bases. CDR1 is MDHEN, CDR2 SYDVKM, per germline. This CDR3 is 15 amino acids long. The V and J ends lost 7 bases and 4 bases, in that order; junction bases with no gene match: 12. The CDR3 DNA is TGTGCCAGCAACCTACCGGGACAGCCCGGAGAGACCCAGTACTTC. As protein: CASNLPGQPGETQYF.

The chain uses TRBV30 and TRBJ2-2, with 11 bases lining up with TRBD2. V lost 3 bases to trimming and J lost 2 bases; unmatched junction nucleotides: 2. Germline V gene sequence: CDR1 GTSNPN, CDR2 SVGIG (reference sequence). This CDR3 has 15 residues. DNA of the CDR3: TGTGCCTGGAGACTAGCGGGAGTTAACACCGGGGAGCTGTTTTTT. Encoded protein: CAWRLAGVNTGELFF.